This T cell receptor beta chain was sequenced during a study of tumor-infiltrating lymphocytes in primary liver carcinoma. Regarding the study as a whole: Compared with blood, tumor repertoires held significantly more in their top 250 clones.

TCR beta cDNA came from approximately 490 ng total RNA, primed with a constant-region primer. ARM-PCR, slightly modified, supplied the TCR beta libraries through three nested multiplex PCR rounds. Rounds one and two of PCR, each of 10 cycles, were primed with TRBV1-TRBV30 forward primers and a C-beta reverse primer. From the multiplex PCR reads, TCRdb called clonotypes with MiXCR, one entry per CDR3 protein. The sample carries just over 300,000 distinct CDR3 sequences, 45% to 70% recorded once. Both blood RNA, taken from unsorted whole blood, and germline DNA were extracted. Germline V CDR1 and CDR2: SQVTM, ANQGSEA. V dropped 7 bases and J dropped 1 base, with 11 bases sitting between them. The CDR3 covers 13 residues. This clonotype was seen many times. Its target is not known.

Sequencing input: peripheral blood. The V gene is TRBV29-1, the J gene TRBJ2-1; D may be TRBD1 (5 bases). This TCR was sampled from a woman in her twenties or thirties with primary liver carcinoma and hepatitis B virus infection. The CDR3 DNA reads TGCAGCGCCGCCAGGGATTCCTACAATGAGCAGTTCTTC. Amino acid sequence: CSAARDSYNEQFF.